The clone carrying this T cell receptor beta chain appeared once. Its antigen is unknown. Lacking the conserved final phenylalanine or tryptophan, this CDR3 likely reflects a read error. Amplification from RNA transcripts yielded the TCR beta CDR3 regions. First-round RT-PCR relied on HTBI primers, and a second-round multiplex PCR came next. TCRdb reprocessed the multiplex PCR reads via MiXCR and lists one record per CDR3 protein. Of 400,000 to 450,000 distinct CDR3 sequences listed, 20% to 25% are singletons. Germline assignment: CDR1 MNHEY and CDR2 SVGEGT. This CDR3 region has 13 residues. Trimming stripped 2 bases from V and 11 bases from J, with 15 bases between. This entry comes from a study of Graves' ophthalmopathy and Graves' hyperthyroidism. Study findings and constraints: The blood repertoire also included most expanded thyroid clonotypes above 0.001 frequency. Sensitivity of approximately 70% and specificity of 72.22% were achieved by the model that predicted ophthalmopathy progression.

Participants with hyperthyroidism, aged 18 to 65, were newly diagnosed with under 2 months' duration. This sequence joins TRBV6-2 or TRBV6-3 and TRBJ1-1; D is ambiguous. The sample consisted of peripheral blood. The TCR sequence derives from a woman between 18 and 29 years old with stable Graves' hyperthyroidism. CDR3 loop: CASSYGSLWRAFL. The CDR3 DNA reads as TGTGCCAGCAGTTACGGGTCGCTGTGGAGGGCTTTCTTG.